This TCR beta chain was sequenced in a study of high-grade serous ovarian cancer treatment subgroups. At the level of the study: Mean per sample: around 13,000 reads, 7,400 or so unique TCR beta rearrangements.

Findings of the study overall: Clonal relatedness tracked neoantigen level, and by trend copy number and mutation load.

This table comes from immunoSEQ multiplex PCR, and its TCRdb copy is limited to in-frame clones, with some not included. There are 5,800 or so clones in the sample; about 70% occur only once, and roughly 8% lies in the top ten. The tumor samples were collected prior to definitive surgery or chemotherapy. The CDR3 loop spans 14 amino acids. The V gene's germline CDR1 is LNHDA and CDR2 SQIVND (reference sequence). Comments on this clone: Its antigen is undetermined. The junction differs from germline at one of its ends, possibly a read error.

This clonotype was obtained from a human donor with high-grade serous ovarian cancer. The sequencing sample was made of tumor tissue. This chain uses TRBV19 with TRBJ2-7; tentatively, D is TRBD2 (6 bases). The DNA of the CDR3 is TGTGCCAGTAGTAGGGGACTGGGGACCTACGCGCAGTACTTC. This translates into CASSRGLGTYAQYF.